The present T cell receptor beta chain was sequenced within a study of blood T cell repertoires in COVID-19. Looking at the study overall: Samples taken during acute and convalescent COVID-19 were collected in the United States, Italy and Spain. The analysed material was cDNA or gDNA that came from T cells, B-cell-depleted T cells, or PBMCs.

Per the study methods: Counts of nucleated cells, estimated from reference gene primer amplification, were obtained. Assay used: immunoSEQ multiplex PCR; TCRdb lists only in-frame clones, some missing. That table gives V, J and clone size, and the DNA gave D and trimming. The table includes approximately 230,000 clones, approximately 84% detected once. Membership in each cohort depended on participant-reported clinical history. Only a few counts were recorded for this clone. Sequencing input: PBMCs or T cells enriched from blood (not recorded which). The sequence derives from a middle-aged man who had recovered from COVID-19.

The CDR3 loop is CASQSEGAGYTF. Written as DNA, the CDR3 is TGTGCCTCCCAGTCCGAGGGGGCTGGCTACACCTTC. This sequence joins TRBV10-3 and TRBJ1-2; 7 bases are a match to TRBD1. There are 12 residues in the CDR3. Germline assignment: CDR1 ENHRY and CDR2 SYGVKD. V gave up 11 bases and J gave up 7 bases; unmatched junction bases: 10.